This TCR beta chain was identified during a study of CD4 T cells in relation to SARS-CoV-2 and coronaviruses. To note about this clone: Its target is not known.

The V and J ends lost 2 bases and 9 bases respectively, with 17 bases between them. The CDR3 spans 14 residues. Germline lookup yields CDR1 GTSNPN and CDR2 SVGIG (reference sequence). Whole-study findings and limits: About 64% of donors had memory CD4+ clonotypes crossrecognizing SARS-CoV-2 and common cold coronavirus spike.

This table comes from immunoSEQ multiplex PCR, and its TCRdb copy is limited to in-frame clones, with some not included. The table records about 41,000 clones, about 80% of them present only once. More than 8.5 x 10^4 naive or memory CD4+ cells were cultured with CEF peptides for about 10 days. Sequenced material: naive CD4+ T cells from PBMCs, cultured in vitro. Documented subset: naive CD4+ T cells isolated by negative enrichment. The chain is built from TRBV30 and TRBJ2-1; a weak D match, TRBD2 (6 bases). The sequence was collected from an adult with COVID-19. CDR3 amino acids: CAWSSGPPTGEQFF. CDR3 nucleotides: TGTGCCTGGAGTAGCGGGCCCCCCACGGGTGAGCAGTTCTTC.